The subject of this entry is one T cell receptor (beta chain). Its antigen remains unknown. These data originate in a study of vaccination effects on CD4 cells after COVID-19. Using immunoSEQ multiplex PCR, the repertoire was profiled, and TCRdb retains in-frame clones only, with some absent. This sample has approximately 14,000 clones, with about 74% found just once. The study's findings and limits: Pronounced clonal contraction occurred in clones induced by infection and by vaccine late after vaccination. In convalescents, post-vaccine spike-reactive clones were mainly new clones induced by vaccination.

The CDR3 spans 14 residues. Germline loops: CDR1 SGHKS, CDR2 YYEKEE (reference sequence). Trimming took 3 bases from V and 4 from J; bases not matched to a gene: 4. Antigen-specific CD4+ T cell clonotypes were called by their expansion after viral peptide-pool culture in ViraFEST. When more than 9 days of culture had elapsed, CD4+ T cells were isolated. The person was diagnosed with PCR-confirmed SARS-CoV-2 infection between March and December 2020. Two-dose BNT162b2 or mRNA-1273 vaccination was given to participants. Every well housed two million PBMC, which grew in culture alongside about 11 IU/ml IL-2 and about 10 ug/ml peptides. IL-2 medium took the place of half the medium on both days 3 and 7.

The sequences come from CD4+ T cells from PBMCs cultured with HCoV-NL63 spike peptides, collected after COVID-19 vaccination. This receptor was obtained from a human donor who had a prior SARS-CoV-2 infection. V gene TRBV5-5 combines with J gene TRBJ1-3; 7 bases agree with TRBD1. CDR3 sequence reads: CASSSDRWGNTIYF. The CDR3 nucleotides read TGTGCCAGCAGCTCGGACAGGTGGGGAAACACCATATATTTT.